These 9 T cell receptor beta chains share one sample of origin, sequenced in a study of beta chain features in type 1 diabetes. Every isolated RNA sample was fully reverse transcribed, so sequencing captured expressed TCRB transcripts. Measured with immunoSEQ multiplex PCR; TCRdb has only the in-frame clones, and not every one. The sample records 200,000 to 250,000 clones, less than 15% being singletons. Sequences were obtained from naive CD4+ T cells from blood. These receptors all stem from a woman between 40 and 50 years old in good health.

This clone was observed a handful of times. As DNA, the CDR3 is TGTGCCAGCGGTCGTAGTGAAAAACTGTTTTTT. Encoded protein: CASGRSEKLFF. The V and J genes are TRBV6-5 and TRBJ1-4; no clear D gene. Trimming left V 8 bases short and J 7 bases short, with 8 bases between. Germline V lookup: CDR1 MNHEY, CDR2 SVGAGI. This CDR3 has 11 amino acids.

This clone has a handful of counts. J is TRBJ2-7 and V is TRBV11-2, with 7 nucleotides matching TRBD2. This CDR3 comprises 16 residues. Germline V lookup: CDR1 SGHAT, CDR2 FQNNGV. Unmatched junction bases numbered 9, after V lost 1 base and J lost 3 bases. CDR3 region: CASSLVFSGRNYEQYF. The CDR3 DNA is TGTGCCAGCAGCTTAGTTTTTAGCGGGCGGAACTACGAGCAGTACTTC.

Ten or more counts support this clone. DNA for the CDR3: TGCAGCGTTCTACAGGCCCCGGATACGCAGTATTTT. Translating gives CSVLQAPDTQYF. This chain uses TRBV29-1 with TRBJ2-3; TRBD1 is a possible D gene (5 bases). The CDR3 has 12 residues. In germline, CDR1 is SQVTM, CDR2 ANQGSEA. V lost 5 bases and J 6 bases, leaving 12 bases between the germline ends.

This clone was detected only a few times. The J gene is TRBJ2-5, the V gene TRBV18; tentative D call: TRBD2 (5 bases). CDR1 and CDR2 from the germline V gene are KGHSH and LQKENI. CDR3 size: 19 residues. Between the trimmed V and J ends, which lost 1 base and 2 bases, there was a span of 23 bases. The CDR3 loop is CASSPLASQSGGIQETQYF. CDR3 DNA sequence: TGTGCCAGCTCACCACTAGCGAGCCAGAGCGGCGGCATACAAGAGACCCAGTACTTC.

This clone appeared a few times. The CDR3 region is CASSLDRGGTQETQYF. The CDR3 DNA follows: TGTGCCAGCAGCCTGGACAGGGGGGGGACGCAAGAGACCCAGTACTTC. V is TRBV7-2 and J is TRBJ2-5; 10 nucleotides agree with TRBD1. Germline V CDR1 and CDR2: SGHTA, FQGNSA. After removal of 5 bases from V and 2 bases from J, the junction contained 8 bases not matched to a gene. CDR3 length equals 16 residues.

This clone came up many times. The CDR3 protein is CASSSARRGGAFF. Written as DNA, the CDR3 is TGTGCCAGCAGCTCCGCTCGGAGGGGAGGGGCTTTCTTT. The chain is built from TRBV7-9 and TRBJ1-1; possible D gene TRBD1, 5 bases. This CDR3 comprises 13 residues. Germline V gene sequence: CDR1 SEHNR, CDR2 FQNEAQ (reference sequence). V shed 4 bases and J shed 11 bases, with 17 bases lying between them.

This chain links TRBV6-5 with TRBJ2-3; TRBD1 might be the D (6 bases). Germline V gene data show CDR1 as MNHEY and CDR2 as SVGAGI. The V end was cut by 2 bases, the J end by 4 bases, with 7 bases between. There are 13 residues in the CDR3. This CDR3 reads CASSYPGADTQYF. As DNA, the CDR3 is TGTGCCAGCAGTTACCCAGGGGCAGATACGCAGTATTTT.

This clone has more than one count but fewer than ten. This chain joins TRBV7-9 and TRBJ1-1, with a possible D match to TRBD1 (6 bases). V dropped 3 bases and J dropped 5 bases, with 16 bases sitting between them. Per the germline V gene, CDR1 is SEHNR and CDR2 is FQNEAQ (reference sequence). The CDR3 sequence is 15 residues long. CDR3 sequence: CASSFGPGGNTEAFF. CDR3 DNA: TGTGCCAGCAGCTTTGGGCCGGGGGGCAATACTGAAGCTTTCTTT.

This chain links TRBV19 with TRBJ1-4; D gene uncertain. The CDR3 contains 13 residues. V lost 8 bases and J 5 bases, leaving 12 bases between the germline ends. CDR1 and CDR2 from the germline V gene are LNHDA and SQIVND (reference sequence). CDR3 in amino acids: CASVPRENEKLFF. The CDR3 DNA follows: TGTGCCAGTGTCCCCCGGGAGAATGAAAAACTGTTTTTT.